These 10 T cell receptor beta chains were sequenced from one sample in a study of blood T cells in healthy people across ages. Using a J-beta primer mix together with a sample-barcoded 5' primer, a second PCR was run for roughly 6 to 12 cycles. TCRdb processed the 5' RACE reads anew with MiXCR; each CDR3 protein has one entry. The sample lists 540,000 or so distinct CDR3 sequences, 25% to 30% occurring once. The source material was blood. These receptors originate from a woman in her 70s in good health.

The chain employs TRBV7-2 and TRBJ2-5; D perhaps matches TRBD1 (5 bases). The DNA end is more similar to TRBJ2-1, so the J call may be wrong. This CDR3 is built from 15 residues. Germline CDR1 is SGHTA and CDR2 is FQGNSA. In nucleotides, the CDR3 is TGTGCCAGCAGTCCTCTCACAGGTTTGAAGAATGAGCAGTTCTTC. Translated, it gives CASSPLTGLKNEQFF.

The chain uses TRBV5-5 and TRBJ2-4; D uncertain. This CDR3 comprises 13 residues. V dropped 4 bases and J dropped 5 bases, with 10 bases sitting between them. Germline lookup yields CDR1 SGHKS and CDR2 YYEKEE (reference sequence). This CDR3 reads CASSPPPENIQYF. Here the CDR3 DNA reads TGTGCCAGCAGCCCCCCCCCGGAAAACATTCAGTACTTC.

The chain couples TRBV7-3 to TRBJ2-5, with D perhaps matching TRBD1 or TRBD2 (5 bases each). The CDR3 length is 16 residues. CDR1 is SGHTA, CDR2 FQGTGA, per germline. Trimming cost V 5 bases and J 2 bases, with 18 bases left between them. CDR3 region: CASSPSSLGGQETQYF. For the CDR3, the DNA is TGTGCCAGCAGCCCTTCGAGCCTTGGGGGACAAGAGACCCAGTACTTC.

This chain joins TRBV7-2 and TRBJ2-5; 8 bases are a match to TRBD1. Gene TRBJ2-1 matches the end of the DNA better, so the J call may be wrong. The CDR3 is 15 residues long. The V gene's germline CDR1 is SGHTA and CDR2 FQGNSA. DNA for the CDR3: TGTGCCAGCAGCCCCTACCAAGACAGGGGCAATGAGCAGTTCTTC. Protein product: CASSPYQDRGNEQFF.

This chain connects TRBV15 to TRBJ1-1; maybe TRBD1 (5 bases). Trimming left V 1 base short and J 0 bases short, with 6 bases between. Germline V gene lookup returns CDR1 LNHNV and CDR2 YYDKDF (reference sequence). The CDR3 has 14 amino acids. The CDR3 loop reads CATSRAGLNTEAFF. Here the CDR3 DNA reads TGTGCCACCAGCAGAGCGGGACTGAACACTGAAGCTTTCTTT.

In this sample, this clonotype turned up a few times. The genes are TRBV7-2 and TRBJ2-5, with 7 bases matching TRBD2. V shed 6 bases and J 5 bases; nucleotides not matched to a gene: 9. The CDR3 extends over 14 amino acids. CDR1 is SGHTA and CDR2 is FQGNSA in the germline V gene. The DNA of the CDR3 is TGTGCCAGCAGATACACCGGGACTAAGGAGACCCAGTACTTC. Translating gives CASRYTGTKETQYF.

This clonotype was observed a few times. The chain uses TRBV14 and TRBJ1-1, with TRBD1 as a possible D gene (5 bases). Trimming left V 4 bases short and J 1 base short, with 13 bases between. This CDR3 region has 15 residues. Germline V gene lookup returns CDR1 SGHDN and CDR2 FVKESK. CDR3 protein: CASSPRGASNTEAFF. The CDR3 DNA sequence: TGTGCCAGCAGCCCCAGAGGGGCCTCGAACACTGAAGCTTTCTTT.

The chain links TRBV20-1 to TRBJ2-3; D gene unclear. The CDR3 loop spans 14 amino acids. Germline V CDR1 and CDR2: DFQATT, SNEGSKA (reference sequence). V was pared by 1 base and J by 3 bases, with 11 bases between. CDR3 in amino acids: CSARVRLKTDTQYF. CDR3 nucleotide sequence: TGCAGTGCTAGAGTTCGGCTAAAAACAGATACGCAGTATTTT.

This clonotype was recorded a few times. As DNA, the CDR3 is TGTGCCAGCAGCCAAGGGCCAGGAGGAGAGACCCAGTACTTC. Translation gives CASSQGPGGETQYF. The chain employs TRBV14 and TRBJ2-5, with D possibly TRBD2 on 5 matching bases. This CDR3 region has 14 residues. Between the trimmed V and J ends, which lost 1 base and 4 bases, there was a span of 10 bases. Germline V CDR1 and CDR2: SGHDN, FVKESK.

This sequence joins TRBV7-6 and TRBJ2-5, with D maybe TRBD1 (6 bases). The V and J ends lost 1 base and 3 bases respectively, with 15 bases between them. The CDR3 is made up of 16 amino acids. Germline V gene sequence: CDR1 SGHVS, CDR2 FNYEAQ. The CDR3, as DNA: TGTGCCAGCAGCTTAGTATTCAGGGGCTGGGAAGAGACCCAGTACTTC. It is translated as CASSLVFRGWEETQYF.